A selection of T cell receptor beta chains follows, all from one sample in a study of radiotherapy plus CTLA-4 blockade in lung cancer. Assay: immunoSEQ multiplex PCR; the TCRdb copy retains only in-frame clones and omits some. In the table there are about 28,000 clones, 79% of which are singletons. This specimen consisted of peripheral blood, obtained from a patient treated with radiotherapy plus ipilimumab. These receptors were collected from a human donor with non-small cell lung cancer that progressed on radiotherapy plus ipilimumab. Both conserved end residues are part of each CDR3. A D gene is named only where the DNA matches it firmly. A row's size may be missing; if present it is once, few, many or a size class.

>TRBJ2-7|.|.|TRBV19|13
CASSIGGTYEQYF
TGTGCCAGTAGTATTGGGGGGACCTACGAGCAGTACTTC
>TRBJ1-6|.|TRBD1|TRBV11-2|18
CASSLDGQGSSYNSPLHF
TGTGCCAGCAGCTTAGATGGACAGGGAAGCTCCTATAATTCACCCCTCCACTTT
>TRBJ1-2|few|.|TRBV2|12
CASSEGSDGYTF
TGTGCCAGCAGTGAAGGTTCTGATGGCTACACCTTC
>TRBJ2-1|.|.|TRBV27|13
CASSPLGGGEQFF
TGTGCCAGCAGTCCACTAGGAGGAGGTGAGCAGTTCTTC
>TRBJ2-7|.|.|TRBV7-6|15
CASSPGTNIPYEQYF
TGTGCCAGCAGCCCCGGGACGAATATCCCTTACGAGCAGTACTTC
>TRBJ2-5|.|.|TRBV28|13
CASSPAIGETQYF
TGTGCCAGCAGTCCCGCCATTGGGGAGACCCAGTACTTC
>TRBJ2-7|.|.|TRBV11-2|16
CASSPARGKEGYEQYF
TGTGCCAGCAGCCCCGCCCGGGGGAAGGAAGGCTACGAGCAGTACTTC
>TRBJ2-4|few|.|TRBV29-1|10
CSVEDGKWYF
TGCAGCGTTGAAGACGGGAAATGGTACTTC
>TRBJ2-7|.|.|TRBV4-1|12
CASSHQGHEQYF
TGCGCCAGCAGCCACCAGGGCCACGAGCAGTACTTC
>TRBJ2-7|.|.|TRBV7-2|15
CASSQRSGRGQEQYF
TGTGCCAGCAGTCAGCGCTCGGGCCGCGGTCAGGAGCAGTACTTC
>TRBJ1-4|.|.|TRBV20-1|11
CSARIGEKLFF
TGCAGTGCTAGAATAGGTGAAAAACTGTTTTTT
>TRBJ2-3|.|TRBD2|TRBV29-1|16
CSVGGFERGRTDTQYF
TGCAGCGTTGGGGGTTTCGAGCGGGGCCGCACAGATACGCAGTATTTT
>TRBJ1-3|.|.|TRBV18|16
CASSQGGAYSGNTIYF
TGTGCCAGCTCACAGGGGGGCGCTTACTCTGGAAACACCATATATTTT
>TRBJ1-1|.|.|TRBV29-1|14
CSALREFMDTEAFF
TGCAGCGCCCTCCGGGAATTTATGGACACTGAAGCTTTCTTT
>TRBJ2-7|.|.|TRBV6-5|14
CASSYLRGGDEQYF
TGTGCCAGCAGTTACCTCAGAGGCGGGGACGAGCAGTACTTC
>TRBJ1-3|few|.|TRBV7-9|17
CASSLGVARTSGNTIYF
TGTGCCAGCAGCTTAGGAGTTGCCAGGACATCTGGAAACACCATATATTTT
>TRBJ2-5|.|TRBD2|TRBV11-2|15
CASRVRTSGHETQYF
TGTGCCAGCAGAGTTAGGACTAGCGGCCACGAGACCCAGTACTTC
>TRBJ1-1|few|.|TRBV15|14
CATSRDKGDGRAFF
TGTGCCACCAGCAGAGATAAGGGGGACGGCCGGGCTTTCTTT
>TRBJ1-2|.|.|TRBV4-3|14
CASSQDVDGRGYTF
TGCGCCAGCAGCCAAGATGTGGACGGCCGGGGCTACACCTTC
>TRBJ2-7|.|TRBD1|TRBV9|15
CASSVAGTGFYEQYF
TGTGCCAGCAGCGTAGCCGGGACAGGCTTCTACGAGCAGTACTTC
>TRBJ2-6|once|.|TRBV4-2|16
CASSQDHTGRANVLTF
TGTGCCAGCAGCCAGGATCATACGGGGAGGGCCAACGTCCTGACTTTC
>TRBJ1-1|.|.|TRBV10-3|15
CAISDAGWVKTEAFF
TGTGCCATCAGTGACGCCGGATGGGTAAAGACTGAAGCTTTCTTT
>TRBJ1-2|.|TRBD1|TRBV4-3|15
CASSQRTGANYGYTF
TGCGCCAGCAGCCAGAGGACAGGGGCGAACTATGGCTACACCTTC
>TRBJ2-6|.|TRBD1|TRBV5-1|16
CASSLRQGSGANVLTF
TGCGCCAGCAGCTTGCGACAGGGGTCTGGGGCCAACGTCCTGACTTTC
>TRBJ1-1|.|.|TRBV29-1|15
CSVLKLQGRTYEAFF
TGCAGCGTCCTAAAACTGCAGGGGAGGACCTATGAAGCTTTCTTT
>TRBJ2-5|.|.|TRBV4-3|9
CATAGTQYF
TGCGCCACCGCCGGGACCCAGTACTTC
>TRBJ2-7|.|TRBD2|TRBV7-2|18
CASSARAASGSIFYEQYF
TGTGCCAGCAGCGCTAGGGCCGCTAGCGGGAGTATTTTCTACGAGCAGTACTTC
>TRBJ1-1|.|.|TRBV15|15
CATSGDSPTNTEAFF
TGTGCCACCAGCGGAGACTCGCCGACTAACACTGAAGCTTTCTTT
>TRBJ2-2|.|.|TRBV7-2|15
CASSLNPGNTGELFF
TGTGCCAGCAGCTTAAATCCAGGCAACACCGGGGAGCTGTTTTTT
>TRBJ2-3|.|.|TRBV7-6|13
CASSATTGDTQYF
TGTGCCAGCAGCGCCACTACAGGGGATACGCAGTATTTT
>TRBJ1-2|.|TRBD1|TRBV2|11
CASRWTGSYTF
TGTGCCAGCAGGTGGACAGGGAGCTACACCTTC
>TRBJ1-1|.|TRBD1|TRBV29-1|13
CSVESGGNTEAFF
TGCAGCGTTGAGTCAGGGGGGAACACTGAAGCTTTTTTT
>TRBJ2-5|once|.|TRBV2|17
CASRASSVLGFGETQYF
TGTGCCAGCAGGGCCTCTAGCGTATTAGGTTTCGGGGAGACCCAGTACTTC
>TRBJ2-5|.|.|TRBV7-9|13
CASSLGYQETQYF
TGTGCCAGCAGCTTAGGGTACCAAGAGACCCAGTACTTC
>TRBJ2-5|few|TRBD1|TRBV5-1|12
CASSRDRETQYF
TGCGCCAGCAGCCGGGACAGGGAGACCCAGTACTTC
>TRBJ2-7|.|TRBD2|TRBV10-3|15
CAISVASGSSYEQYF
TGTGCCATCAGTGTAGCTAGCGGGAGCTCGTACGAGCAGTACTTC
>TRBJ1-2|.|.|TRBV6-1|14
CASSETGLAYGYTF
TGTGCCAGCAGTGAAACAGGGCTGGCCTATGGCTACACCTTC
>TRBJ2-4|.|.|TRBV6-1|11
CASSEGGIVNF
TGTGCCAGCAGTGAGGGAGGTATAGTAAACTTC
>TRBJ1-1|.|.|TRBV7-9|12
CASSLQNTEAFF
TGTGCCAGCAGCTTACAGAACACTGAAGCTTTCTTT
>TRBJ2-3|.|.|TRBV7-8|14
CASSSGGGPDTQYF
TGTGCCAGCAGCTCTGGAGGCGGGCCGGATACGCAGTATTTT
>TRBJ1-2|.|TRBD1|TRBV7-9|13
CASSAGTGYGYTF
TGTGCCAGCAGCGCTGGGACAGGCTATGGCTACACCTTC
>TRBJ1-6|few|.|TRBV6-5|15
CASTIEDTYNSPLHF
TGTGCCAGCACCATCGAGGACACCTATAATTCACCCCTCCACTTT
>TRBJ1-4|.|.|TRBV14|11
CASSQYEKLFF
TGTGCCAGCAGCCAATACGAAAAACTGTTTTTT
>TRBJ1-2|.|.|TRBV2|15
CASDDGGGSNYGYTF
TGTGCCAGCGATGATGGTGGGGGCAGCAACTATGGCTACACCTTC
>TRBJ1-1|.|.|TRBV5-5|15
CASSLVGTGETEAFF
TGTGCCAGCAGCTTGGTGGGTACGGGGGAGACTGAAGCTTTCTTT
>TRBJ1-1|.|.|TRBV6-1|14
CASSLGSHGAEAFF
TGTGCCAGCAGCCTGGGTTCTCATGGCGCTGAAGCTTTCTTT
>TRBJ2-5|.|.|TRBV9|13
CASSVRVGETQYF
TGTGCCAGCAGCGTTAGGGTCGGAGAGACCCAGTACTTC
>TRBJ2-2|.|TRBD2|TRBV28|15
CASSFGGGRAGELFF
TGTGCCAGCAGTTTTGGCGGGGGTAGGGCCGGGGAGCTGTTTTTT